The clone carrying this T cell receptor beta chain came up a few times. Its antigen is still unknown. The CDR3 length is 15 residues. Trimming removed 6 bases from V and 2 bases from J, with 11 bases in between. Germline V CDR1 and CDR2: SGHTA, FQGNSA. The sample is drawn from a study of identical twins. Template switching (which added a universal primer site) was used, and cDNA carried unique molecular identifiers. TCRdb reanalysed the 5' RACE reads using MiXCR and keeps one entry per CDR3 protein. The sample carries about 240,000 distinct CDR3 sequences, roughly 10% recorded once. The study, taken as a whole, reports: The degree of excess twin sharing was weaker in beta out-of-frame sequences. A lower insertion count was a feature of abundant cord blood beta clonotypes, with no such feature in memory repertoires.

The donors were all healthy and Caucasian. The sample consisted of memory T cells sorted from blood. The chain links TRBV7-2 to TRBJ2-6; tentative D call: TRBD2 (5 bases). The receptor was derived from a man aged 45 to 65 in good health. The CDR3 DNA follows: TGTGCCAGCAGGCCGGCGGGCGCTGGGGCCAACGTCCTGACTTTC. The encoded protein is CASRPAGAGANVLTF.